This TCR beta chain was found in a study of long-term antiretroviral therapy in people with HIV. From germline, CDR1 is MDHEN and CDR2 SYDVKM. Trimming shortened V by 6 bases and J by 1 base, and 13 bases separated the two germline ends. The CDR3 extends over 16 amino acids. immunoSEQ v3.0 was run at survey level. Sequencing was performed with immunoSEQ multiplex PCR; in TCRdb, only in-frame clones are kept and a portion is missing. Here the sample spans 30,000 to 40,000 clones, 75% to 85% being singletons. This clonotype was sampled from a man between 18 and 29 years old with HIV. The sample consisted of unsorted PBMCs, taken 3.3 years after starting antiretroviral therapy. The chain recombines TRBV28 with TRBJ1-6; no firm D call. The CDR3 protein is CASRDLGGSYNSPLHF. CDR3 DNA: TGTGCCAGCAGGGATCTCGGCGGGTCCTATAATTCACCCCTCCACTTT.